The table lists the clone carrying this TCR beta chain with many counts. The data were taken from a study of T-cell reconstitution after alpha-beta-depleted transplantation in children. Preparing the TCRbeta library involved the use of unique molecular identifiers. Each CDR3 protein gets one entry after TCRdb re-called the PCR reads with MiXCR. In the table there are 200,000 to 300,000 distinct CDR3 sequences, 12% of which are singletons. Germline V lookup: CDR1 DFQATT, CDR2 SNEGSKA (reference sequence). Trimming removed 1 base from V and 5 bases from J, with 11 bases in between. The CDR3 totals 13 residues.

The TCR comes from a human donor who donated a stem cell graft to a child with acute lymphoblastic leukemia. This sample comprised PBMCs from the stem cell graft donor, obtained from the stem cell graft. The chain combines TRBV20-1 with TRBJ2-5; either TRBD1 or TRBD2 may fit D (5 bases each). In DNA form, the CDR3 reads TGCAGTGCTAGAGTGGGCAGGGAGGAGACCCAGTACTTC. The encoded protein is CSARVGREETQYF.